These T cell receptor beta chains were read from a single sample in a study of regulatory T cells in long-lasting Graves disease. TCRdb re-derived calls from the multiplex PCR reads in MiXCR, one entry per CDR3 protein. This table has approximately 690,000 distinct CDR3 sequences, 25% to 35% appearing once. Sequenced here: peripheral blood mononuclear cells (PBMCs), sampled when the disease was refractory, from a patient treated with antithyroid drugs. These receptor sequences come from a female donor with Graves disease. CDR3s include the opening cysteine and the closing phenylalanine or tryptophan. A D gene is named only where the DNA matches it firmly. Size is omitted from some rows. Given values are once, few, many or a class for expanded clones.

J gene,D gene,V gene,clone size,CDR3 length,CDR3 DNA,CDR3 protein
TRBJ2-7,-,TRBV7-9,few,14,TGTGCCAGCAGCTTAGGTAGGGAACCCTACGAGCAGTACTTC,CASSLGREPYEQYF
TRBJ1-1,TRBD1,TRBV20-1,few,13,TGCAGTGCTAGATTCGACGGGACAGGGGTCTCTTTCTTT,CSARFDGTGVSFF
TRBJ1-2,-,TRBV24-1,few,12,TGTGCCACCAGTGATAGGGCGGGCGGCTACACCTTC,CATSDRAGGYTF
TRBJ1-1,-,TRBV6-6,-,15,TGTGCCAGCAGTTACTATCCGACAGGGAACACTGAAGCTTTCTTT,CASSYYPTGNTEAFF
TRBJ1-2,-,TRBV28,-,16,TGTGCCAGCAGTTTATCGGCACTATTCATTAACTATGGCTACACCTTC,CASSLSALFINYGYTF
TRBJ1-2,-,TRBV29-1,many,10,TGCAGCGTTGAGCAGGGTGGCTACACCTTC,CSVEQGGYTF
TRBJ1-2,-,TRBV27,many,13,TGTGCCAGCAGTTTTCAGGAAAACTATGGCTACACCTTC,CASSFQENYGYTF
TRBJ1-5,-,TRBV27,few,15,TGTGCCAGCAGTCCAACCCAGGAGAACAATCAGCCCCAGCATTTT,CASSPTQENNQPQHF
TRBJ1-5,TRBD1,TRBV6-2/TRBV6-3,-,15,TGTGCCAGCACCCAGCCTACAGGGGCGTTTCAGCCCCAGCATTTT,CASTQPTGAFQPQHF
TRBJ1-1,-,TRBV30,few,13,TGTGCCTGGGTGGGCAGGGCCTACACTGAAGCTTTCTTT,CAWVGRAYTEAFF
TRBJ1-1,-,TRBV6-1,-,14,TGTGCCAGCAAAAACGGGGCAGCGAACACTGAAGCTTTCTTT,CASKNGAANTEAFF
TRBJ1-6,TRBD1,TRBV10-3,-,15,TGTGCCATCAGTAACACCGGGACAGATAATTCACCCCTCCACTTT,CAISNTGTDNSPLHF
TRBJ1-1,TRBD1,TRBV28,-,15,TGTGCCAGCAGTTTACCGGGACAGGTTCGCACTGAAGCTTTCTTT,CASSLPGQVRTEAFF
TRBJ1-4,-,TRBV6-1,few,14,TGTGCCAGCAGTGCGGGGTTCTATGGTGAAAAACTGTTTTTT,CASSAGFYGEKLFF
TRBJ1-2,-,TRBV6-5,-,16,TGTGCCAGCAGTTACTCGATCGCAAGTCCTAACTATGGCTACACCTTC,CASSYSIASPNYGYTF
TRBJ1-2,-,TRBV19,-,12,TGTGCCAGTACCGGGACCGTTGGCGGCTACACCTTC,CASTGTVGGYTF
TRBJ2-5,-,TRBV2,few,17,TGTGCCAGCAGTAAACAAACCGGGATCAGCGCTGAAGAGACCCAGTACTTC,CASSKQTGISAEETQYF
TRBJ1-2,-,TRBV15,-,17,TGTGCCACCAGCAGAGAGGGAATGGGACCGACTAACTATGGCTACACCTTC,CATSREGMGPTNYGYTF
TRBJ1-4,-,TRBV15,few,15,TGTGCCACCAGCAGCCGGAAGACAACTAATGAAAAACTGTTTTTT,CATSSRKTTNEKLFF
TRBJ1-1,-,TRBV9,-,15,TGTGCCAGCAGCGTAGGAGCAGGGCAGGGCGCTGAAGCTTTCTTT,CASSVGAGQGAEAFF
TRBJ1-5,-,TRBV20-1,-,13,TGCAGTGCCCAAAGGTACGGGGATCAGCCCCAGCATTTT,CSAQRYGDQPQHF
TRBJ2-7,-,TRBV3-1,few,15,TGTGCCAGCAGCCACTCCCGGCCGACTCTCAACGAGCAGTACTTC,CASSHSRPTLNEQYF
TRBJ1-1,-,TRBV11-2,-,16,TGTGCCAGCAGGGGCGGGGGCCGGGCCCCTTGGACTGAAGCTTTCTTT,CASRGGGRAPWTEAFF
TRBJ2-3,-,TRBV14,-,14,TGTGCCAGCAGCCAAGAACAGATCACAGATACGCAGTATTTT,CASSQEQITDTQYF
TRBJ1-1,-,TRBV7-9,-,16,TGTGCCAGCAGCTTCCGGGGGAAGACTCGGAACACTGAAGCTTTCTTT,CASSFRGKTRNTEAFF
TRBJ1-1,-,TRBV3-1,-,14,TGTGCCAGCTCACCACGCAGAGGGGGCACTGAAGCTTTCTTT,CASSPRRGGTEAFF
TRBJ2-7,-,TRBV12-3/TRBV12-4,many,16,TGTGCCAGCAGTTACGACAGCAACCAACCCTCCTACGAGCAGTACTTC,CASSYDSNQPSYEQYF
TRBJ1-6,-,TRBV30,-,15,TGTGCCTGGAGTCCCACCCCACAGGCCGATTCACCCCTCCACTTT,CAWSPTPQADSPLHF
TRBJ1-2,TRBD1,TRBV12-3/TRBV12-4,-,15,TGTGCCAGCAGTTTACTAGGACAGGCTCTTTATGGCTACACCTTC,CASSLLGQALYGYTF
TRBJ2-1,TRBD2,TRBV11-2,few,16,TGTGCCAGCAGCAATTGGGGGGGTTCAAGCTACAATGAGCAGTTCTTC,CASSNWGGSSYNEQFF
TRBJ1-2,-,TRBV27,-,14,TGTGCCAGCAGTTTATCGCTATCTAACTATGGCTGCACCTTC,CASSLSLSNYGCTF
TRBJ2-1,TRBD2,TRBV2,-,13,TGTGCCCAGCGGGGGAGCTCCTACAATGAGCAGTTCTTC,CAQRGSSYNEQFF
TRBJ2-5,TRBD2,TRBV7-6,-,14,TGTGCCAGCAAGCGAGCGGGAGGACAGGAGACCCAGTACTTC,CASKRAGGQETQYF
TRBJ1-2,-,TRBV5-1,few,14,TGCGCCAGCAGCTTGGAGGATATTAACTATGGCTACACCTTC,CASSLEDINYGYTF
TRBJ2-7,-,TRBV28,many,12,TGTGCCAGCAGTTTACCACAATACGAGCAGTACTTC,CASSLPQYEQYF
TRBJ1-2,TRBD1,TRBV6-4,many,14,TGTGCCAGCAGTTCCGGGACAGGGGTTTTTGGCTACACCTTC,CASSSGTGVFGYTF
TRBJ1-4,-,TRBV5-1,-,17,TGCGCCAGCAGCTTGTCGGCAGGGGTTGACACTAATGAAAAACTGTTTTTT,CASSLSAGVDTNEKLFF
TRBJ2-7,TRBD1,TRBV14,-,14,TGTGCCAGCAGAAGGACAGGGCACTCCTACGAGCAGTACTTC,CASRRTGHSYEQYF
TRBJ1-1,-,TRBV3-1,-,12,TGTGCCAGCAGCCAAGTGGGGACATCGGCTTTCTTT,CASSQVGTSAFF
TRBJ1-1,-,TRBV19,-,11,TGTGCCAGTAGTGGCGGATTTGAAGCTTTCTTT,CASSGGFEAFF
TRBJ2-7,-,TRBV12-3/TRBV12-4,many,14,TGTGCCAGCAGTTGGGACGGGAGCTCCTACGAGCAGTACTTC,CASSWDGSSYEQYF
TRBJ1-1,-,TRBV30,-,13,TGTGCCTGGAGTGTAGGGGTTATCACTGAAGCTTTCTTT,CAWSVGVITEAFF
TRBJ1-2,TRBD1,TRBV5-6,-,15,TGTGCCAGCAGCCGGCTGACAGGGGAAAACTATGGCTACACCTTC,CASSRLTGENYGYTF
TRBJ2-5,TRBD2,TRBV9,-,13,TGTGCCAGCAGTCTAGCGGCTGAAGAGACCCAGTACTTC,CASSLAAEETQYF
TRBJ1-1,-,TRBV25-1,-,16,TGTGCCAGCAGTGAAATAGGGGCAACGATGAACACTGAAGCTTTCTTT,CASSEIGATMNTEAFF
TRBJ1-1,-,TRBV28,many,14,TGTGCCAGCAAACCACGGATCCAGAACACTGAAGCTTTCTTT,CASKPRIQNTEAFF
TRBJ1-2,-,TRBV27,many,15,TGTGCCAGCAGTCAATCCGGGCCTCCAACGTATGGCTACACCTTC,CASSQSGPPTYGYTF
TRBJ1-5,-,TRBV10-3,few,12,TGTGCCATCAGTGAGTCGAATCAGCCCCAGCATTTT,CAISESNQPQHF
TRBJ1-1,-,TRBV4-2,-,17,TGTGCCAGCAGCCAAGATCTCGAAGGGAGGGGGAACACTGAAGCTTTCTTT,CASSQDLEGRGNTEAFF
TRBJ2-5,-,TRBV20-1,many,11,TGCAGTGTAGGTGGGAAGGAGACCCAGTACTTC,CSVGGKETQYF
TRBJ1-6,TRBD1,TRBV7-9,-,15,TGTGCCAGCAGCCCTGGGTTCGACAGGGATTCACCCCTCCACTTT,CASSPGFDRDSPLHF
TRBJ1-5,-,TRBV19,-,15,TGTGCCAGTAGTATATCGATGGATAGCAATCAGCCCCAGCATTTT,CASSISMDSNQPQHF
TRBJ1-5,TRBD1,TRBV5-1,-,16,TGCGCCAGCAGCTGCTTTGACAGGGGTGGCAATCAGCCCCAGCATTTT,CASSCFDRGGNQPQHF
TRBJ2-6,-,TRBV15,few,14,TGTGCCCCCTTAGGGCGCTCTGGGGCCAACGTCCTGACTTTC,CAPLGRSGANVLTF
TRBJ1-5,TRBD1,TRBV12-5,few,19,TGTGCTAGTGGTTTGTTACCCGGGACAGGCGACAATAGCAATCAGCCCCAGCATTTT,CASGLLPGTGDNSNQPQHF
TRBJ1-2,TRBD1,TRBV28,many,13,TGTGCCAGTTTGGACAGGGTTGACTATGGCTACACCTTC,CASLDRVDYGYTF
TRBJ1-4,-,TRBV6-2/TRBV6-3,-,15,TGTGCCAGCAGTCGGTCAGGGTCGGCTAATGAAAAACTGTTTTTT,CASSRSGSANEKLFF
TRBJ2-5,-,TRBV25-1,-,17,TGTGCCAGCAGTGAGAGGGGAACAGGGTTATCCGAAGAGACCCAGTACTTC,CASSERGTGLSEETQYF